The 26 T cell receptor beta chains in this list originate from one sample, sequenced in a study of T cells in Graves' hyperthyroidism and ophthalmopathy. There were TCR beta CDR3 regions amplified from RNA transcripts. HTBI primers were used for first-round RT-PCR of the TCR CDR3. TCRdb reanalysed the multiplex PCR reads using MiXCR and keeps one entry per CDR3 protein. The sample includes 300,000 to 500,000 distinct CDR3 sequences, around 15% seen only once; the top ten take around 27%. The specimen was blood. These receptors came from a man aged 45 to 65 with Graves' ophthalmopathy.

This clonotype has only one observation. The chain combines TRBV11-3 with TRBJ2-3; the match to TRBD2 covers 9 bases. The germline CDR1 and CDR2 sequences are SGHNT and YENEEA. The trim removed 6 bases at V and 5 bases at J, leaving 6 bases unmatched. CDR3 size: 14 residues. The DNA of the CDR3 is TGTGCCAGCAGTACTAGCGGGTCCTTAGATACGCAGTATTTT. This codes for CASSTSGSLDTQYF.

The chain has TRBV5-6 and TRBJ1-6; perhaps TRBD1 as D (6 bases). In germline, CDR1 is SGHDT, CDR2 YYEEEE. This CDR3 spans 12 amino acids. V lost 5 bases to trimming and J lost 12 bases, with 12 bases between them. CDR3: CASSTGSLPLHF. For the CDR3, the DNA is TGTGCCAGCAGTACAGGGTCCTTACCCCTCCACTTT.

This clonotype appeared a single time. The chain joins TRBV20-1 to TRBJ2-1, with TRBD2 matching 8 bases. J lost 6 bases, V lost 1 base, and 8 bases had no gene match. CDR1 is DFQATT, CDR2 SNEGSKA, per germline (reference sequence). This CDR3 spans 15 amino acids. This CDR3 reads CSARGRLASLNEQFF. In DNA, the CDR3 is TGCAGTGCTAGAGGCCGACTAGCGAGTCTCAATGAGCAGTTCTTC.

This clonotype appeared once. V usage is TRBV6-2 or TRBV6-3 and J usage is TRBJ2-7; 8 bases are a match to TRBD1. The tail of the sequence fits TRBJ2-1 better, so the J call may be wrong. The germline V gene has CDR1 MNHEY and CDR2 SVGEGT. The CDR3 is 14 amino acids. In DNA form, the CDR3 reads TGTGCCAGCAGTGCCCAGGGGGCGAGCTACGAGCAGTTCTTC. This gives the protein CASSAQGASYEQFF.

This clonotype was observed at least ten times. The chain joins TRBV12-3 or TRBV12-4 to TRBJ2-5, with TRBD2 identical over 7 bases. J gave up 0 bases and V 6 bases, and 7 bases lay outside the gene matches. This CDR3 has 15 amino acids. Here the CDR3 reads CASSRRSGYQETQYF. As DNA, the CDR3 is TGTGCCAGCAGCCGACGTAGCGGGTACCAAGAGACCCAGTACTTC.

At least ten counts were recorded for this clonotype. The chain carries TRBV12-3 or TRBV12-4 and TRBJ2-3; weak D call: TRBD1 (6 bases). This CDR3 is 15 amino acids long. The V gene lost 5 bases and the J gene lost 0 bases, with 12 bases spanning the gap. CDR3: CASSPDRRSTDTQYF. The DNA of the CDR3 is TGTGCCAGCAGTCCAGACAGGAGGAGCACAGATACGCAGTATTTT.

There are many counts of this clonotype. For the CDR3, the DNA is TGTGCCACCAGTGATTTACGCGGGGCCAATGAGCAGTTCTTC. Translating gives CATSDLRGANEQFF. The chain is built from TRBV24-1 and TRBJ2-1; D is perhaps TRBD2 (6 bases). Germline loops: CDR1 KGHDR, CDR2 SFDVKD. CDR3 length: 14 residues. V was pared by 1 base and J by 6 bases, with 9 bases between.

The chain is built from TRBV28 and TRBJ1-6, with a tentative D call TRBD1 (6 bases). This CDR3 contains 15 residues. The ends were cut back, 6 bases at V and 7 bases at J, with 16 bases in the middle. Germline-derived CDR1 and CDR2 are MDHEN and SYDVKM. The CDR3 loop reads CASRTDRRVNSPLHF. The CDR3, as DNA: TGTGCCAGCAGAACCGACAGGCGGGTCAATTCACCCCTCCACTTT.

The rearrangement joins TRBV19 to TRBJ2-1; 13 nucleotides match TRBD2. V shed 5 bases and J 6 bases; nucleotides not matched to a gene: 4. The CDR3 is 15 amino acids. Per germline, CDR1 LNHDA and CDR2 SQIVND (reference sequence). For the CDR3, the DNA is TGTGCCAGTAGTGTACTAGCGGGAGGGCCCAATGAGCAGTTCTTC. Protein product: CASSVLAGGPNEQFF.

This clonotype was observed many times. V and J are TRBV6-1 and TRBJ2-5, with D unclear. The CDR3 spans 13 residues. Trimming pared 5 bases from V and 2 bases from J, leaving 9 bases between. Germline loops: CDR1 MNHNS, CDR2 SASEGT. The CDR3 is CASSTEAQETQYF. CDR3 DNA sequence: TGTGCCAGCAGTACCGAGGCGCAAGAGACCCAGTACTTC.

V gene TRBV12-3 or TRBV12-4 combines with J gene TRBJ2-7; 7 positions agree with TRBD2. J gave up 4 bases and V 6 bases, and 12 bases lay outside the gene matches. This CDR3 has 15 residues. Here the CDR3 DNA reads TGTGCCAGCAGCCGGGGAGGGACGGGAAGATACGAGCAGTACTTC. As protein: CASSRGGTGRYEQYF.

CDR3: CAIALGNEQFF. The CDR3 nucleotides read TGTGCCATCGCTCTGGGCAATGAGCAGTTCTTC. The chain is built from TRBV10-3 and TRBJ2-1; D is ambiguous. This CDR3 region has 11 residues. From germline, CDR1 is ENHRY and CDR2 SYGVKD. With 8 bases removed from V and 6 bases from J, the gap between germline ends came to 8 bases.

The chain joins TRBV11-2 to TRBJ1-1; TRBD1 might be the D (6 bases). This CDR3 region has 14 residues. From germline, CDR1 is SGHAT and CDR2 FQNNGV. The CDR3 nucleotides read TGTTCCTGTCGAGGGGGGCTCGGGAACACTGAAGCTTTCTTT. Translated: CSCRGGLGNTEAFF.

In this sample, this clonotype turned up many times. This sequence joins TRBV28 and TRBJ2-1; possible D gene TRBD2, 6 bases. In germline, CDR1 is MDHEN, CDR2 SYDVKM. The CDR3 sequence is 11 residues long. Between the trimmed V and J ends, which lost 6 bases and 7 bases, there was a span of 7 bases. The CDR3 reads CASRAGNEQFF. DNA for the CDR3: TGTGCCAGCAGAGCGGGTAATGAGCAGTTCTTC. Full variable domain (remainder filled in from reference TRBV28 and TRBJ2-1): DVKVTQSSRYLVKRTGEKVFLECVQDMDHENMFWYRQDPGLGLRLIYFSYDVKMKEKGDIPEGYSVSREKKERFSLILESASTNQTSMYLCASRAGNEQFFGPGTRLTVL.

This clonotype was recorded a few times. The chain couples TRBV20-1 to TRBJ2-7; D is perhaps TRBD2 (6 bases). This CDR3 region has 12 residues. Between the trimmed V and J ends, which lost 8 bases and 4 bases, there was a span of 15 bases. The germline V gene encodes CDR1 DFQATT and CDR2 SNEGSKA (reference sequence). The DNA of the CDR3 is TGCAGTTGTCGCAGGGCGGGGTACGAGCAGTACTTC. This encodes CSCRRAGYEQYF.

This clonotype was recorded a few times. CDR3 sequence (DNA): TGCAGCGTTGAAAATGAGAGCTCCTACAATGAGCAGTTCTTC. It specifies CSVENESSYNEQFF. The chain joins TRBV29-1 to TRBJ2-1; no definite D call. The V gene's germline CDR1 is SQVTM and CDR2 ANQGSEA. Trimming left V 2 bases short and J 0 bases short, with 8 bases between. CDR3 length: 14 amino acids.

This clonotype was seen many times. The CDR3, as DNA: TGTGCCAGCAGTTCTACACCGAAGGGGGGGCAGTACTTC. Encoded protein: CASSSTPKGGQYF. The V gene is TRBV28, the J gene TRBJ2-7; D may correspond to TRBD1 or TRBD2 (6 bases each). Looked up from germline, CDR1 is MDHEN and CDR2 is SYDVKM. Trimming left V 4 bases short and J 9 bases short, with 16 bases between. CDR3 length: 13 residues.

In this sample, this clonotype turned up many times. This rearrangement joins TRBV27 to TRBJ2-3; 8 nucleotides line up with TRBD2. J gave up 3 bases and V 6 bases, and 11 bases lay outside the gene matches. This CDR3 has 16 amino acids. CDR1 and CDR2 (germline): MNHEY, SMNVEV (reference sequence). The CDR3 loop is CASRKLSGSGTDTQYF. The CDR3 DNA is TGTGCCAGCAGAAAATTGAGCGGGAGTGGAACAGATACGCAGTATTTT.

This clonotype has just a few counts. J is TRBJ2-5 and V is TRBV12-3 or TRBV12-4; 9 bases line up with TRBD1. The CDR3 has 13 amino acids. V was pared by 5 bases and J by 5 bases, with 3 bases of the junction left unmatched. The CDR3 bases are TGTGCCAGCAGTACCGGGACAGGGGAGACCCAGTACTTC. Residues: CASSTGTGETQYF.

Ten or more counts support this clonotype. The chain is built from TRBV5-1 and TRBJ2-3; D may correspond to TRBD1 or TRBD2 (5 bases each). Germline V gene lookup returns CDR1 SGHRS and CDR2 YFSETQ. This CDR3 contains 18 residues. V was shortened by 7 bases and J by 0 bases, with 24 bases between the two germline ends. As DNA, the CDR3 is TGCGCCAGCCGCAGGGTCATCGGTGGGGAGACTAGCACAGATACGCAGTATTTT. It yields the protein CASRRVIGGETSTDTQYF.

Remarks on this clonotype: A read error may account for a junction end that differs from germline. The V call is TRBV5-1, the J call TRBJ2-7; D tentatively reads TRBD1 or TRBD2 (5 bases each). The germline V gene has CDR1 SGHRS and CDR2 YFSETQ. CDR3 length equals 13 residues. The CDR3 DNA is TGTGCCAGCAGCAGGGACCTAACCGGCGAGCAGTACTTC. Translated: CASSRDLTGEQYF. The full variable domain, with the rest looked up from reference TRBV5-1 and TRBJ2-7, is KAGVTQTPRYLIKTRGQQVTLSCSPISGHRSVSWYQQTPGQGLQFLFEYFSETQRNKGNFPGRFSGRQFSNSRSEMNVSTLELGDSALYLCASSRDLTGEQYFGPGTRLTVT.

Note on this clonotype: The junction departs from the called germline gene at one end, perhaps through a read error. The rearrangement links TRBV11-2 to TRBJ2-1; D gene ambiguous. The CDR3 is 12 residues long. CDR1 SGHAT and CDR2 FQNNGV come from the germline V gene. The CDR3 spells CAGSLYGDEQFF. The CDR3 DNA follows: TGTGCCGGCAGCTTATATGGGGATGAGCAGTTCTTC.

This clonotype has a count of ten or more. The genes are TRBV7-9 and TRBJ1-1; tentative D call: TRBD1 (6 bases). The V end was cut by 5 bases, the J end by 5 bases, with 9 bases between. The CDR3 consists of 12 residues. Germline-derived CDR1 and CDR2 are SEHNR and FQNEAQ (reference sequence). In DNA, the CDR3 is TGTGCCAGCAGCCGGGGGCGGACTGAAGCTTTCTTT. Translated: CASSRGRTEAFF.

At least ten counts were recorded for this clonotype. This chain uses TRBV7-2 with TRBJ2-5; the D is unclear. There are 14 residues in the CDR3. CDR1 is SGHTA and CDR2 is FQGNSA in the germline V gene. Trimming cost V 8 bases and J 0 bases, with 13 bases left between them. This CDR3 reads CASPTVRYQETQYF. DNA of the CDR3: TGTGCCAGCCCCACAGTTCGCTACCAAGAGACCCAGTACTTC.

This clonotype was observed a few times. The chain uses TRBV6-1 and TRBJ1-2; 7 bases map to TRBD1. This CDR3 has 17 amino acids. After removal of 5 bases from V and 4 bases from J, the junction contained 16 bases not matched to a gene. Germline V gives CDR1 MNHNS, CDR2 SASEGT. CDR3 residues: CASSRRLTGVMGYGYTF. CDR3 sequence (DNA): TGTGCCAGCAGTCGACGACTTACAGGGGTCATGGGCTATGGCTACACCTTC.

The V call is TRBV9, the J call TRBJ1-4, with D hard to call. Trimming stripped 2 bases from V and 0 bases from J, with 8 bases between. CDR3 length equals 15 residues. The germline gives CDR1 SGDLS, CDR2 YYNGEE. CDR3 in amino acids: CASSVSWATNEKLFF. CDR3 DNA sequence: TGTGCCAGCAGCGTCTCTTGGGCAACTAATGAAAAACTGTTTTTT.